The 2 T cell receptor beta chains in this list originate from one sample, sequenced in a study of blood T cell repertoires in COVID-19. Produced via immunoSEQ multiplex PCR; TCRdb's table is partial and in-frame only. The sample carries more than 300,000 clones, around 83% recorded once. What was sequenced was peripheral blood. All receptors derive from a woman between 45 and 65 years old with acute or convalescent COVID-19.

V gene TRBV5-1 combines with J gene TRBJ1-1; the match to TRBD1 covers 9 bases. The CDR3 has 13 residues. CDR1 SGHRS and CDR2 YFSETQ come from the germline V gene. The J segment lost 8 bases and the V segment lost 7 bases, leaving 9 bases of the junction unmatched. This CDR3 is CASRLGQGMEAFF. Here the CDR3 DNA reads TGCGCCAGCCGTTTGGGACAGGGCATGGAAGCTTTCTTT. Together with reference TRBV5-1 and TRBJ1-1, the CDR3 gives the full variable domain: KAGVTQTPRYLIKTRGQQVTLSCSPISGHRSVSWYQQTPGQGLQFLFEYFSETQRNKGNFPGRFSGRQFSNSRSEMNVSTLELGDSALYLCASRLGQGMEAFFGQGTRLTVV.

This chain joins TRBV12-1 and TRBJ1-2; the table names TRBD1, a call not compared with the DNA. TRBV12-1 is labeled a pseudogene. The CDR3 is 14 amino acids. CDR3 sequence (DNA): TGTGCCAGCAGCCATAGACAGGGTCGGGGTGGCTACACCTTC. As protein: CASSHRQGRGGYTF.